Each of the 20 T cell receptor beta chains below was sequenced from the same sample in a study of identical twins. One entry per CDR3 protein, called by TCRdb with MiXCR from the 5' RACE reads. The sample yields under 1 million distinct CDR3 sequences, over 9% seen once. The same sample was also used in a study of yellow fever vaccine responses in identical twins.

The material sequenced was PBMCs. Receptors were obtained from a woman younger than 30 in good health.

The CDR3, as DNA: TGTGCCAGCAGCTTGGTAGGTCAGTACGAGCAGTACGTC. Translation gives CASSLVGQYEQYV. This chain links TRBV5-8 with TRBJ2-7; D gene uncertain. This CDR3 spans 13 amino acids. V gave up 0 bases and J gave up 4 bases, with 8 bases separating them. Germline V gene sequence: CDR1 SGHTS, CDR2 YDEGEE.

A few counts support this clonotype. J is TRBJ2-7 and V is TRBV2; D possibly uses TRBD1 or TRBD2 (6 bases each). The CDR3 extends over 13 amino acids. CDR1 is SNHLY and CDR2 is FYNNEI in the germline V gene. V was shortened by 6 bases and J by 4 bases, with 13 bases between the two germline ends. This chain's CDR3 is CASSGSGAYEQYV. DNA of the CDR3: TGTGCCAGCAGCGGATCGGGGGCTTACGAGCAGTACGTC.

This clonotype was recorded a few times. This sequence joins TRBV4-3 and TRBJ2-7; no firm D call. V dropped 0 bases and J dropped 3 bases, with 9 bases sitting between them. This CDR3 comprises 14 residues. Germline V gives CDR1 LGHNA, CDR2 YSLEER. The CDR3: CASSQDLTVYEQYF. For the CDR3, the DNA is TGCGCCAGCAGCCAAGATTTAACAGTCTACGAGCAGTACTTC.

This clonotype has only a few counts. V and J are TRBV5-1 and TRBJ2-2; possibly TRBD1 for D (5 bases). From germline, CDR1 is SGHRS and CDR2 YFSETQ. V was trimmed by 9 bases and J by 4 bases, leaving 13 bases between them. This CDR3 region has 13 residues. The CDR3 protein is CATTYRSTGELFF. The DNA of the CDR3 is TGCGCCACCACCTACAGGAGCACCGGGGAGCTGTTTTTT. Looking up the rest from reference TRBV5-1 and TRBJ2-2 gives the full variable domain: KAGVTQTPRYLIKTRGQQVTLSCSPISGHRSVSWYQQTPGQGLQFLFEYFSETQRNKGNFPGRFSGRQFSNSRSEMNVSTLELGDSALYLCATTYRSTGELFFGEGSRLTVL.

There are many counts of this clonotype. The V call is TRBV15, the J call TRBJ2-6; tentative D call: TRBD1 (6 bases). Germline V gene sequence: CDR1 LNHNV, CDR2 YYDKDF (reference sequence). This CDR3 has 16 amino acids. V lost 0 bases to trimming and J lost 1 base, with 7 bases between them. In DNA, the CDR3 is TGTGCCACCAGCAGAGATCAGGGGTCTGGGGCCAACGTCCTGACTTTC. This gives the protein CATSRDQGSGANVLTF.

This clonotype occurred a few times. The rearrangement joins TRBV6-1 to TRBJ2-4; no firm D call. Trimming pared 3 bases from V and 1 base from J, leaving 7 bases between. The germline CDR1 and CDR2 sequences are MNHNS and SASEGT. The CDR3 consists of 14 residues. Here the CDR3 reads CASSDPVAKNIQYF. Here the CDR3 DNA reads TGTGCCAGCAGTGATCCAGTGGCCAAAAACATTCAGTACTTC.

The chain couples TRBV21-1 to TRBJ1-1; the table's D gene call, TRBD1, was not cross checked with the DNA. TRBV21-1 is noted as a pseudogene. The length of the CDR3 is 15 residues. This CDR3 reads CASSKGETGGTEAFF. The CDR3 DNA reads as TGTGCCAGCAGCAAAGGCGAGACAGGGGGTACTGAAGCTTTCTTT.

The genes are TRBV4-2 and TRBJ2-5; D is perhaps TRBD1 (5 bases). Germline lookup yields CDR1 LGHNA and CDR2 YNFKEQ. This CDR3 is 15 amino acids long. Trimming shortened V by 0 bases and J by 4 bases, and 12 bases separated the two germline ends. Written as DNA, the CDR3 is TGTGCCAGCAGCCAAGAAGGGGCTCAGGGAGAGACCCAGTACTTC. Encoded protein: CASSQEGAQGETQYF.

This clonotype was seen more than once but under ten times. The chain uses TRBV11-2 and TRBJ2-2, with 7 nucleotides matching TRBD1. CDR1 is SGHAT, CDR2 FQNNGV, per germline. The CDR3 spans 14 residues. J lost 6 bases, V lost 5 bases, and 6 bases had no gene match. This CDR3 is CASSTGQVPGELFF. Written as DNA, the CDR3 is TGTGCCAGCAGCACAGGACAGGTCCCCGGGGAGCTGTTTTTT.

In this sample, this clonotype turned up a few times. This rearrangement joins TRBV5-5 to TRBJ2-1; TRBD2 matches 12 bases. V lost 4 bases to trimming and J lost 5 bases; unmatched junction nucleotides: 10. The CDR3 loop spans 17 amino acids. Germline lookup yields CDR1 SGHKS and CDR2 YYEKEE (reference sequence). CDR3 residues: CASSARLAGVADNEQFF. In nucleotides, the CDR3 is TGTGCCAGCAGCGCCCGACTAGCGGGAGTGGCAGACAATGAGCAGTTCTTC.

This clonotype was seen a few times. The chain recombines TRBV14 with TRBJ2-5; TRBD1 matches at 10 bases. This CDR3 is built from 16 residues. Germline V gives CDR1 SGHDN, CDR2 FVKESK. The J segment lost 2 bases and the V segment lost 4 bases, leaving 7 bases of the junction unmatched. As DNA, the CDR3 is TGTGCCAGCAGCCCCAAGCGACAGGGGGCACAAGAGACCCAGTACTTC. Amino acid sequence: CASSPKRQGAQETQYF.

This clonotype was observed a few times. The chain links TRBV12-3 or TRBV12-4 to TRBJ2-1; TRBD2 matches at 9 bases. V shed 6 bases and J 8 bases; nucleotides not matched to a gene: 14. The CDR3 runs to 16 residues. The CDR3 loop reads CASSSGGGRANDEQFF. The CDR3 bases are TGTGCCAGCAGCTCAGGAGGCGGGAGGGCCAACGATGAGCAGTTCTTC.

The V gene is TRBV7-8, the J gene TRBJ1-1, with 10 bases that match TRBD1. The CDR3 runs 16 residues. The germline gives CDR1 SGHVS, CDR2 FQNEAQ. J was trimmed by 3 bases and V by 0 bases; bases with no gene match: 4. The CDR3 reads CASSLAGTGVHTEAFF. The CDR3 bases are TGTGCCAGCAGCTTAGCTGGGACAGGGGTTCACACTGAAGCTTTCTTT.

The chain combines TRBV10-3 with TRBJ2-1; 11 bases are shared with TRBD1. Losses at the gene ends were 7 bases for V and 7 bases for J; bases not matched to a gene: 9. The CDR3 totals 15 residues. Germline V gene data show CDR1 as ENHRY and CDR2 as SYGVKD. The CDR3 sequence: CAINEGQGAINEQFF. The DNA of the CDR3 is TGTGCCATCAACGAAGGACAGGGGGCTATAAATGAGCAGTTCTTC.

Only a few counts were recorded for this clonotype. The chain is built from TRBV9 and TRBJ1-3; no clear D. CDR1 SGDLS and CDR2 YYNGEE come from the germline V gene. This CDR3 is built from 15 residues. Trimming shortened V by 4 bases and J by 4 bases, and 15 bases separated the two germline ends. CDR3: CASSLGLPGGNTIYF. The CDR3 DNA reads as TGTGCCAGCAGCCTAGGACTGCCGGGGGGAAACACCATATATTTT.

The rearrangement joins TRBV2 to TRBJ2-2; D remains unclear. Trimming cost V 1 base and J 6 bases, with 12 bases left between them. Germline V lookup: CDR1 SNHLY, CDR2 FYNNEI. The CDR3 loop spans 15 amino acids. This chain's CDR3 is CASSEEGPPSGELFF. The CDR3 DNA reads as TGTGCCAGCAGTGAAGAGGGCCCCCCCTCCGGGGAGCTGTTTTTT.

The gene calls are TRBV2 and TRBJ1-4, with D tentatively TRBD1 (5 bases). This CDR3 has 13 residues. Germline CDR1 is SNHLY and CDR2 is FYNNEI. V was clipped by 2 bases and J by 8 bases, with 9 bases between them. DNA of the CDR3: TGTGCCAGCAGTGAAATGGGGCGAGAAAAACTGTTTTTT. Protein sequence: CASSEMGREKLFF.

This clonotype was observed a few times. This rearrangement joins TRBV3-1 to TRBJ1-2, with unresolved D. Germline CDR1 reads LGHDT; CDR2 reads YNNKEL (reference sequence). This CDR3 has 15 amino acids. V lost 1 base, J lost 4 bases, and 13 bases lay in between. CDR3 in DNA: TGTGCCAGCAGCCAAGGTGGGCAGGCTTCCTATGGCTACACCTTC. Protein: CASSQGGQASYGYTF. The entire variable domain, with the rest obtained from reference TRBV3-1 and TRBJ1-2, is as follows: DTAVSQTPKYLVTQMGNDKSIKCEQNLGHDTMYWYKQDSKKFLKIMFSYNNKELIINETVPNRFSPKSPDKAHLNLHINSLELGDSAVYFCASSQGGQASYGYTFGSGTRLTVV.

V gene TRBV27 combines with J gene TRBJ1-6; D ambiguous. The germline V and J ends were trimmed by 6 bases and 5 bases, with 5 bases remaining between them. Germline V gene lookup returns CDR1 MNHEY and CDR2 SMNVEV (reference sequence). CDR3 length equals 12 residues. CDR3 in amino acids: CASRGNNSPLHF. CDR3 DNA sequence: TGTGCCAGCAGGGGAAATAATTCACCCCTCCACTTT.

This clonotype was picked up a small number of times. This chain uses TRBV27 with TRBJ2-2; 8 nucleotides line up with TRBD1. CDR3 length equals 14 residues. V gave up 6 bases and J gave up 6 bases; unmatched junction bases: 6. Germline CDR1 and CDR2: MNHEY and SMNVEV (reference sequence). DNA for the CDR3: TGTGCCAGCAGGGGCAGGGGGCGCCCCGGGGAGCTGTTTTTT. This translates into CASRGRGRPGELFF.